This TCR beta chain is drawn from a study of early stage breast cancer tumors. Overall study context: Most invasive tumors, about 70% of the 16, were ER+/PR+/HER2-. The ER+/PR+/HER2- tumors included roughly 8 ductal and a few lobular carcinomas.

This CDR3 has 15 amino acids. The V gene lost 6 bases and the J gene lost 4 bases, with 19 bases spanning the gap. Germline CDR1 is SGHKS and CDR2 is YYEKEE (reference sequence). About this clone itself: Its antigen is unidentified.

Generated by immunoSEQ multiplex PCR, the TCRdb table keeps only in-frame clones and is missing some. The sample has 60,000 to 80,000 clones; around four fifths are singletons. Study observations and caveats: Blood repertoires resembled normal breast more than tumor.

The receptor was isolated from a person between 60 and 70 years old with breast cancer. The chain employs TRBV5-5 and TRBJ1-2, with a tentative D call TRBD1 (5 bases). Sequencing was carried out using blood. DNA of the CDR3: TGTGCCAGCACTCCAACCGCAGGGTCAGGCTATGGCTACACCTTC. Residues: CASTPTAGSGYGYTF.